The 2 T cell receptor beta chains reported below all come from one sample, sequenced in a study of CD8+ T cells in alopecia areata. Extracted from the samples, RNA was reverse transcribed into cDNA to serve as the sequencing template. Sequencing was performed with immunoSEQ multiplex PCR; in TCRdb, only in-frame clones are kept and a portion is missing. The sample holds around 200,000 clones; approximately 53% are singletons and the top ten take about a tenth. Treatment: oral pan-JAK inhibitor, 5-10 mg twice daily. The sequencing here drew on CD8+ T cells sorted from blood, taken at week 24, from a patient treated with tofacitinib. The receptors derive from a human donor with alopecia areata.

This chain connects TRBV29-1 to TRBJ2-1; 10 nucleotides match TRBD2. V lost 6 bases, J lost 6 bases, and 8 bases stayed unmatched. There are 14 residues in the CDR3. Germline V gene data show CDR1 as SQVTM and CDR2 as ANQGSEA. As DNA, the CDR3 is TGCAGCGTGGACAAGCGGGGGGGCCGCAATGAGCAGTTCTTC. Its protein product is CSVDKRGGRNEQFF.

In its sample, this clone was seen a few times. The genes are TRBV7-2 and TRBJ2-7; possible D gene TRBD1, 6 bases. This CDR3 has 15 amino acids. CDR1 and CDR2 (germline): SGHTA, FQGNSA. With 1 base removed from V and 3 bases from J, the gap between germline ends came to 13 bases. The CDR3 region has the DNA TGTGCCAGCAGCTTAGAGGTGACAGGCGGCTACGAGCAGTACTTC. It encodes CASSLEVTGGYEQYF.